The clone carrying this TCR beta chain was recorded at least ten times. Specified time point: pre-sensitization, week 0. The treatment denotes: therapeutic diphenylcyclopropenone sensitization with weekly scalp DPC. TCRdb redid the calling of the RACE reads with MiXCR, one entry per CDR3 protein. This table has approximately 50,000 distinct CDR3 sequences, approximately 10% appearing once. This sample was taken from a study of human T cells and chemical hapten exposure. V lost 6 bases and J 7 bases, leaving 13 bases between the germline ends. The length of the CDR3 is 14 residues. Germline CDR1 is MNHEY and CDR2 is SVGAGI.

The chain joins TRBV6-5 to TRBJ1-6, with D tentatively TRBD1 (5 bases). The clonotype comes from a woman between 40 and 50 years old with alopecia areata. Some clones in this sample may be carry-over from other donors' samples. The sample in question was whole blood, obtained in connection with sensitization to the hapten diphenylcyclopropenone (DPC). The CDR3 reads CASRGEGSNSPLHF. CDR3 in DNA: TGTGCCAGCAGGGGGGAGGGCAGCAATTCACCCCTCCACTTT.